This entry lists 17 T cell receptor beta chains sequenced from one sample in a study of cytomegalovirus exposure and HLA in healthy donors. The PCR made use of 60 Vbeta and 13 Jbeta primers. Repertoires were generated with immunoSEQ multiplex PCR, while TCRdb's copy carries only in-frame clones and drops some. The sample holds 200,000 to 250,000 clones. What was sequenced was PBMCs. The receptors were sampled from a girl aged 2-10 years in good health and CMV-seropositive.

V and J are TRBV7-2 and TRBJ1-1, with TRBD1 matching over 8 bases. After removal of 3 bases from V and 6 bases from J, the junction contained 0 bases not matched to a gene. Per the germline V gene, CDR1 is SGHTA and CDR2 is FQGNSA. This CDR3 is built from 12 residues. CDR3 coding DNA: TGTGCCAGCAGCTTGACAGGGGCTGAAGCTTTCTTT. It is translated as CASSLTGAEAFF.

In nucleotides, the CDR3 is TGCGCCAGCAGCGCCAGGGAAAACTATGGCTACACCTTC. This gives the protein CASSARENYGYTF. The V and J genes are TRBV5-1 and TRBJ1-2; D possibly corresponds to TRBD1 (5 bases). Trimming took 4 bases from V and 2 from J, leaving 9 bases between them. The CDR3 consists of 13 residues. Looked up from germline, CDR1 is SGHRS and CDR2 is YFSETQ.

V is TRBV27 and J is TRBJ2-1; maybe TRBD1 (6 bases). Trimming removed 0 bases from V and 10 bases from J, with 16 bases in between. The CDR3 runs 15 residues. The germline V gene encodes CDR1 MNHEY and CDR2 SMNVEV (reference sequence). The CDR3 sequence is CASSLSNGVGGEQFF. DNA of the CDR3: TGTGCCAGCAGTTTATCTAATGGCGTAGGGGGAGAGCAGTTCTTC.

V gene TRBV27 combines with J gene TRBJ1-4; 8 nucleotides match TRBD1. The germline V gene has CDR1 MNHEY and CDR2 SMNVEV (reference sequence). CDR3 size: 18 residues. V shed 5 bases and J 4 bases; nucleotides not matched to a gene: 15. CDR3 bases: TGTGCCAGCAGTCCAACCACCGGACAGGGTTTCGGTAATGAAAAACTGTTTTTT. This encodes CASSPTTGQGFGNEKLFF.

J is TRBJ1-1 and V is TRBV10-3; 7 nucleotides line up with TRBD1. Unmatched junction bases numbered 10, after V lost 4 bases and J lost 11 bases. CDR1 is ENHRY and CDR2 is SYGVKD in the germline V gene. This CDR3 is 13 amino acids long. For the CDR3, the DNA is TGTGCCATCAGTGTACAGGGGCCGCTTCGGGCTTTCTTT. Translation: CAISVQGPLRAFF.

In nucleotides, the CDR3 is TGTGCCAGCACTCTCCAGGGGGGGGCAGGGGGCTTCTCTGGAAACACCATATATTTT. Translation: CASTLQGGAGGFSGNTIYF. The gene calls are TRBV11-2 and TRBJ1-3; 8 nucleotides line up with TRBD1. The CDR3 spans 19 residues. V trimming: 7 bases; J trimming: 0 bases; junction bases outside the gene matches: 17. Germline CDR1 and CDR2: SGHAT and FQNNGV.

In DNA form, the CDR3 reads TGTGCCAGCAGCGGGTGGGCGGGTCAAAACATTCAGTACTTC. Amino acid sequence: CASSGWAGQNIQYF. This sequence joins TRBV5-7 and TRBJ2-4; TRBD2 might be the D (5 bases). TRBV5-7 is classed as an ORF, of uncertain function. The CDR3 is made up of 14 amino acids. Trimming cost V 4 bases and J 5 bases, with 13 bases left between them.

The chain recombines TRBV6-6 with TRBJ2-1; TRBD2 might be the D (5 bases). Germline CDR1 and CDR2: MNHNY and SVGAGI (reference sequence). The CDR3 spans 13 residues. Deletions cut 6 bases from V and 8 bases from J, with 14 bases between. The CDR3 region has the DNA TGTGCCAGCAGAGATTCCAGTAGCGATGAGCAGTTCTTC. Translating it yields CASRDSSSDEQFF.

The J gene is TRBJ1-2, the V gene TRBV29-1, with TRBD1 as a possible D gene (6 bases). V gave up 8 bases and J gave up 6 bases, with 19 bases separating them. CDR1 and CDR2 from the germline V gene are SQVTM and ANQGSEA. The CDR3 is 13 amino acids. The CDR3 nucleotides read TGCAGCACGGCCACAGGGACCGGGGATGGCTACACCTTC. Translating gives CSTATGTGDGYTF.

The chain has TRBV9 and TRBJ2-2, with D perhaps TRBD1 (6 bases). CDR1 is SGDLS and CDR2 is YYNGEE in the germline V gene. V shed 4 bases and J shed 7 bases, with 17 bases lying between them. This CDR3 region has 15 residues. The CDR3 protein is CASSMQGPGNGELFF. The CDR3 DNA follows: TGTGCCAGCAGCATGCAGGGGCCTGGGAACGGGGAGCTGTTTTTT.

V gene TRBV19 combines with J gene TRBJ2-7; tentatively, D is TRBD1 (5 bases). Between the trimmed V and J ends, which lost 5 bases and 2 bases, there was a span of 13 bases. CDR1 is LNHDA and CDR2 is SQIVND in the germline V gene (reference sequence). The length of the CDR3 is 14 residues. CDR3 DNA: TGTGCCAGTAGTTATTCAGACAGCACCTACGAGCAGTACTTC. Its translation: CASSYSDSTYEQYF.

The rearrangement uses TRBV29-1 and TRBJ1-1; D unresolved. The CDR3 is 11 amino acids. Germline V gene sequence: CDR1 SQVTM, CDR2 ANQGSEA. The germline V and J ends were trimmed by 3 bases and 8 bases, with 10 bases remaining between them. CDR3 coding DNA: TGCAGCGTTGAGAGGTGGAGCGAAGCTTTCTTT. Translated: CSVERWSEAFF.

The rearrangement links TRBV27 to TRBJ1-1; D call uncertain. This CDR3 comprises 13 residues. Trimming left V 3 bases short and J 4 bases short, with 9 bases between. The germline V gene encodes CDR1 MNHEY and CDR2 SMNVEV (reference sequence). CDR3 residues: CASSFAEGTEAFF. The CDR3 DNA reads TGTGCCAGCAGTTTTGCCGAGGGCACTGAAGCTTTCTTT.

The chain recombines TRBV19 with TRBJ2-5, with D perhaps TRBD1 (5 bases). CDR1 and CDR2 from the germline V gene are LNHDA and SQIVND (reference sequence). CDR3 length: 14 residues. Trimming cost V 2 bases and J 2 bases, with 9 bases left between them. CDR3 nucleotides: TGTGCCAGTAGTATATGGGGCCTACAAGAGACCCAGTACTTC. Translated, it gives CASSIWGLQETQYF.

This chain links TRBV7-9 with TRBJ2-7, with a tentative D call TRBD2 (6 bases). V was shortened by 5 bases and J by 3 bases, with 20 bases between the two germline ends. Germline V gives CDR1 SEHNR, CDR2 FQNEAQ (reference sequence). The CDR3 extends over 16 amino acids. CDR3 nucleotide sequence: TGTGCCAGCAGCCCCCCGTTAGGGACTGTAAACTACGAGCAGTACTTC. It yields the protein CASSPPLGTVNYEQYF.

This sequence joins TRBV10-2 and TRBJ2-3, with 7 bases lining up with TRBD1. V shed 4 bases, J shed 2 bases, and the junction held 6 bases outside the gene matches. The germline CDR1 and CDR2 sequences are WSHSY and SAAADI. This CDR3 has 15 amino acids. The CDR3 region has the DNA TGCGCCAGCAGTGTAGGACAGGTCACCACAGATACGCAGTATTTT. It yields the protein CASSVGQVTTDTQYF.

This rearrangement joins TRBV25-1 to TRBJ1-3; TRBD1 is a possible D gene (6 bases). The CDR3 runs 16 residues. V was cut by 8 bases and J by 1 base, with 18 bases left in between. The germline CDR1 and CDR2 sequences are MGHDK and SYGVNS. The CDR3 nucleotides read TGTGCCAGCGCAGGGGACAACTTAAGATCTGGAAACACCATATATTTT. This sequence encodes CASAGDNLRSGNTIYF.